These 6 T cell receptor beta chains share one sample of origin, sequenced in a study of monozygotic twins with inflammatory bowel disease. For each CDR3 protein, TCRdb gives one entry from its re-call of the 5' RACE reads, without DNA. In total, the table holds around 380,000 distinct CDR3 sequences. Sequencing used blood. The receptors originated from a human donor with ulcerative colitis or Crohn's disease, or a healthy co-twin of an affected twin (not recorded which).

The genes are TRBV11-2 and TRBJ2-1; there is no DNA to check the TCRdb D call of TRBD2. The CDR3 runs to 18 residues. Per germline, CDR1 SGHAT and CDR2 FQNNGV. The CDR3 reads CASSPWTSSRRSYNEQFF.

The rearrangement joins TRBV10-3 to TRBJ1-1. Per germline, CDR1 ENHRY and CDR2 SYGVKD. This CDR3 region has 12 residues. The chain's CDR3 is CAISEPDTEAFF.

The CDR3 loop reads CSAEKAGSTDTQYF. The chain couples TRBV20-1 to TRBJ2-3; without DNA, the TCRdb call of TRBD2 cannot be checked. Germline V gene sequence: CDR1 DFQATT, CDR2 SNEGSKA (reference sequence). This CDR3 comprises 14 residues.

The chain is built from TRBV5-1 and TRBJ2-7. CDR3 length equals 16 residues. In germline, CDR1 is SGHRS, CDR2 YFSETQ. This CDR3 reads CASSLGPAGSSYEQYF.

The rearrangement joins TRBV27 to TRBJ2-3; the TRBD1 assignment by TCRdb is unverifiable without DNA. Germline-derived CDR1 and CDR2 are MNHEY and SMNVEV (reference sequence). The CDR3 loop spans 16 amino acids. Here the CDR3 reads CASSVKGGSYTDTQYF.

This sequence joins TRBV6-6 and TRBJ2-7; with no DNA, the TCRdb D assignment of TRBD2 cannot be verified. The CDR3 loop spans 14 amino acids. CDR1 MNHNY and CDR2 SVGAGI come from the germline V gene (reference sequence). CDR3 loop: CASSYSGGDYEQYF.